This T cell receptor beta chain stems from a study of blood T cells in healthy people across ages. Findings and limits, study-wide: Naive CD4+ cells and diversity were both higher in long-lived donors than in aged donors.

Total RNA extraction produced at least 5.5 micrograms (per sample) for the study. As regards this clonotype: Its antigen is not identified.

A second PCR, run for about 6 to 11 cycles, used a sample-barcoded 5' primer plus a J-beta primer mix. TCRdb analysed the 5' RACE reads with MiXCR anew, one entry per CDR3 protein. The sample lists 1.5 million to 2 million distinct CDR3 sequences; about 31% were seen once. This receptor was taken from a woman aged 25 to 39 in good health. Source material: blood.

CDR3 amino acids: CASSFTAGASEQFF. The DNA for the CDR3 is TGCGCCAGCAGCTTCACGGCGGGGGCGAGTGAGCAGTTCTTC. The rearrangement links TRBV5-1 to TRBJ2-1, with D perhaps TRBD2 (7 bases). The CDR3 totals 14 residues. V lost 2 bases, J lost 9 bases, and 15 bases lay in between. Looked up from germline, CDR1 is SGHRS and CDR2 is YFSETQ. Filled out from reference TRBV5-1 and TRBJ2-1, the complete variable domain reads KAGVTQTPRYLIKTRGQQVTLSCSPISGHRSVSWYQQTPGQGLQFLFEYFSETQRNKGNFPGRFSGRQFSNSRSEMNVSTLELGDSALYLCASSFTAGASEQFFGPGTRLTVL.